Presented here are 10 T cell receptor beta chains from one specimen sequenced in a study of tumour-infiltrating T cells in Burkitt lymphoma. Clones were sequenced by immunoSEQ multiplex PCR, and TCRdb holds only the in-frame ones, with some missing. This table holds some 4,000 clones, more than 13% found once. Sequencing was carried out using tumor tissue. Receptor source: a human donor with Burkitt lymphoma.

This clone was detected only a few times. CDR3 amino acids: CASSDSGLVVFF. DNA for the CDR3: TGTGCCAGCAGTGATTCGGGACTAGTGGTGTTCTTC. The chain employs TRBV2 and TRBJ2-1, with TRBD2 matching over 8 bases. Germline V gene data show CDR1 as SNHLY and CDR2 as FYNNEI. V trimming: 3 bases; J trimming: 15 bases; junction bases outside the gene matches: 7. This CDR3 has 12 residues.

The CDR3 DNA reads as TGTGCCAGCTCACCAAATCTAGCGGGAACCGGGGAGACCCAGTACTTC. This sequence encodes CASSPNLAGTGETQYF. This rearrangement joins TRBV18 to TRBJ2-5, with 9 bases identical to TRBD2. The CDR3 is 16 residues long. Trimming took 2 bases from V and 5 from J; bases not matched to a gene: 9. Germline CDR1 is KGHSH and CDR2 is LQKENI.

The rearrangement links TRBV2 to TRBJ2-5; tentative D call: TRBD2 (5 bases). The CDR3 extends over 12 amino acids. CDR1 is SNHLY and CDR2 is FYNNEI in the germline V gene. V shed 6 bases and J shed 2 bases, with 7 bases lying between them. The CDR3 is CASSGMQETQYF. CDR3 coding DNA: TGTGCCAGCAGCGGGATGCAAGAGACCCAGTACTTC.

In nucleotides, the CDR3 is TGTGCCAGCAGCCCTATTCATGGGAGCACTGAAGCTTTCTTT. Its protein product is CASSPIHGSTEAFF. V is TRBV5-6 and J is TRBJ1-1; the D is unclear. Germline CDR1 reads SGHDT; CDR2 reads YYEEEE. V gave up 4 bases and J gave up 4 bases, with 14 bases separating them. This CDR3 spans 14 amino acids.

In its sample, this clone was seen a few times. The V call is TRBV18, the J call TRBJ2-2; D uncertain. Looked up from germline, CDR1 is KGHSH and CDR2 is LQKENI. The CDR3 spans 12 residues. V was trimmed by 9 bases and J by 3 bases, leaving 8 bases between them. CDR3 coding DNA: TGTGCCAGTGCAACGTACACCGGGGAGCTGTTTTTT. Translating gives CASATYTGELFF.

V and J are TRBV12-5 and TRBJ2-2, with D uncertain. CDR1 is LGHNT, CDR2 FRNRAP, per germline. The length of the CDR3 is 12 residues. V shed 3 bases and J shed 4 bases, with 3 bases lying between them. The CDR3 is CASGLSTGELFF. The CDR3 region has the DNA TGTGCTAGTGGTTTAAGCACCGGGGAGCTGTTTTTT.

The gene calls are TRBV5-1 and TRBJ1-1; D gene unclear. This CDR3 comprises 14 residues. Germline-derived CDR1 and CDR2 are SGHRS and YFSETQ. V was trimmed by 0 bases and J by 1 base, leaving 7 bases between them. This chain's CDR3 is CASSLALKNTEAFF. CDR3 sequence (DNA): TGCGCCAGCAGCTTGGCCCTCAAGAACACTGAAGCTTTCTTT.

The J gene is TRBJ1-1, the V gene TRBV30; weak D call: TRBD1 (5 bases). This CDR3 is 14 amino acids long. Germline V gene lookup returns CDR1 GTSNPN and CDR2 SVGIG (reference sequence). V was clipped by 0 bases and J by 0 bases, with 8 bases between them. The CDR3 loop reads CAWSVSGLNTEAFF. The DNA of the CDR3 is TGTGCCTGGAGTGTATCGGGGCTGAACACTGAAGCTTTCTTT.

In this sample, this clone turned up a few times. The chain joins TRBV29-1 to TRBJ2-7; 9 bases align to TRBD1. Germline trimming cut 4 bases from V and 7 bases from J; bases unmatched to any gene: 8. This CDR3 is built from 13 residues. The V gene's germline CDR1 is SQVTM and CDR2 ANQGSEA. The CDR3 loop is CSVAYRGRREQYF. CDR3 sequence (DNA): TGCAGCGTTGCCTACAGGGGGCGCCGGGAGCAGTACTTC.

In its sample, this clone is large (0.1 to 1%). The chain is built from TRBV27 and TRBJ1-5; D unclear. V gave up 0 bases and J gave up 5 bases, with 5 bases separating them. Per germline, CDR1 MNHEY and CDR2 SMNVEV (reference sequence). CDR3 length: 13 residues. For the CDR3, the DNA is TGTGCCAGCAGTTTATCCGCCGATCAGCCCCAGCATTTT. Its translation is CASSLSADQPQHF.